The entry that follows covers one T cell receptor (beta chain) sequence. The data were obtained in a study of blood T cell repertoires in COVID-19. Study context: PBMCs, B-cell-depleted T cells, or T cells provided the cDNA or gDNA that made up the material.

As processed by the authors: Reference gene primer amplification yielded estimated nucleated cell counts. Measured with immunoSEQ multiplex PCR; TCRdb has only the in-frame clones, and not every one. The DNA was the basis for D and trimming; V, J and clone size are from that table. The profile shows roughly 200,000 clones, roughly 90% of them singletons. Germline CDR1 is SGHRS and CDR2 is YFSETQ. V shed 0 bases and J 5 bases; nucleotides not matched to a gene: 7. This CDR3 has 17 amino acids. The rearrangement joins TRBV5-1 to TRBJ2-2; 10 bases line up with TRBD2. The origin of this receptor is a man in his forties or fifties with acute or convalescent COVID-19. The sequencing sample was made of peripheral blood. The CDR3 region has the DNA TGCGCCAGCAGCTTGGATCTAGCGGGAGTTAGGACCGGGGAGCTGTTTTTT. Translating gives CASSLDLAGVRTGELFF.